This T cell receptor beta chain was observed in a study of T cell responses to AZD1222 COVID-19 vaccine. Study results and limitations: Spike-specific TCR repertoires showed rising breadth and depth after two AZD1222 doses. The donors showed a predominance of white British ancestry and of females, with possible underestimation of clonal diversity.

The CDR3 has 13 residues. V dropped 10 bases and J dropped 4 bases, with 15 bases sitting between them. In germline, CDR1 is LNHDA, CDR2 SQIVND (reference sequence). The protocol was immunoSEQ multiplex PCR, while the TCRdb copy is restricted to in-frame clones and leaves out a portion. The data show approximately 96,000 clones, around nine tenths seen once. As concerns this clone: Its antigen is currently unknown.

The sample here was peripheral blood, taken 28 days after the second AZD1222 dose. This chain connects TRBV19 to TRBJ2-3; possible D gene TRBD2, 5 bases. The sequence was obtained from an adult who received the AZD1222 COVID-19 vaccine. CDR3 DNA: TGTGCCACCCTATCCGGACTCGCAGATACGCAGTATTTT. This encodes CATLSGLADTQYF.